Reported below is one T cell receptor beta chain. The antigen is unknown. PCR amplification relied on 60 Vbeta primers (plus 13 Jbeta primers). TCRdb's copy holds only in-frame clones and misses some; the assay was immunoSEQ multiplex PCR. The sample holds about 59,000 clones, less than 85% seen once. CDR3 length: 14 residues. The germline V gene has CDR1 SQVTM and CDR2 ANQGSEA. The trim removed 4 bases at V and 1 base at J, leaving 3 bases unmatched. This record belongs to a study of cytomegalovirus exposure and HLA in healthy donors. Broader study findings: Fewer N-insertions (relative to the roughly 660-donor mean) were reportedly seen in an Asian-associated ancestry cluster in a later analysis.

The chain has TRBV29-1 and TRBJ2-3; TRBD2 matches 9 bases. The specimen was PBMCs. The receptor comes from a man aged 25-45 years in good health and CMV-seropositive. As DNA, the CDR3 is TGCAGCGTTGTAGCGGGGGCCCGCACAGATACGCAGTATTTT. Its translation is CSVVAGARTDTQYF.